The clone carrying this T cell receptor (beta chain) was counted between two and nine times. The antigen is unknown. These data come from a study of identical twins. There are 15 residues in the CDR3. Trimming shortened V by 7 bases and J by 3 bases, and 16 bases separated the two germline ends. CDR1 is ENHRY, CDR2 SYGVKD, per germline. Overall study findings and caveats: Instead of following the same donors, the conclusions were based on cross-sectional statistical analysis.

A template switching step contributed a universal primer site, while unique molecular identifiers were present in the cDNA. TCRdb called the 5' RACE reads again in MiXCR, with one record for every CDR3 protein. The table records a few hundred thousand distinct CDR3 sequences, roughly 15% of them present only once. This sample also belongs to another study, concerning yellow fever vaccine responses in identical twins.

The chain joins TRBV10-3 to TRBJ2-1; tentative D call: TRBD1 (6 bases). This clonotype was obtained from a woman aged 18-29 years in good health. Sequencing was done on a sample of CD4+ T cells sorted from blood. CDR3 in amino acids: CAIKSDSQHYNEQFF. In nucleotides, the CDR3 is TGTGCCATCAAATCGGACAGTCAACACTACAATGAGCAGTTCTTC.